This TCR beta chain was obtained from a study of blood T cell repertoires in COVID-19. In the study overall: Samples of COVID-19 (acute and convalescent) were obtained from the United States, Italy and Spain. Sources were T cells, B-cell-depleted T cells, or PBMCs; the material itself was cDNA or gDNA.

The CDR3 is 13 amino acids. V lost 3 bases, J lost 6 bases, and 9 bases lay in between. Germline V lookup: CDR1 LNHNV, CDR2 YYDKDF (reference sequence). Under the authors' procedure: The assay estimated nucleated cells by amplifying reference gene primers. Here immunoSEQ multiplex PCR was the method, and the copy in TCRdb shows in-frame clones only, minus some. That table is the source of V, J and clone size, and D and trimming were worked out from the DNA. The repertoire holds 200,000 or so clones, with around 80% as singletons. This receptor was identified in a man between 35 and 55 years old who had recovered from COVID-19. Sequencing used peripheral blood. This rearrangement joins TRBV15 to TRBJ1-5; D is unresolved. Written as DNA, the CDR3 is TGTGCCACCAGCAGGATGGGAGTTCAGCCCCAGCATTTT. Protein sequence: CATSRMGVQPQHF. The entire variable domain, with the rest obtained from reference TRBV15 and TRBJ1-5, is as follows: DAMVIQNPRYQVTQFGKPVTLSCSQTLNHNVMYWYQQKSSQAPKLLFHYYDKDFNNEADTPDNFQSRRPNTSFCFLDIRSPGLGDTAMYLCATSRMGVQPQHFGDGTRLSIL.